This T cell receptor (beta chain) was captured by sequencing in a study of T cells in tuberculosis. Only in-frame clones appear in the TCRdb table, and some are missing; sequencing was by immunoSEQ multiplex PCR. This table holds 30,000 to 35,000 clones, roughly 92% found once. V was clipped by 5 bases and J by 6 bases; unmatched bases: 13. Germline CDR1 and CDR2: SGHNT and YENEEA. This CDR3 has 16 residues. Input material: PBMCs. This sequence joins TRBV11-3 and TRBJ2-1; 7 bases match TRBD1. This TCR came from a donor aged 5-35 years with latent tuberculosis or without tuberculosis infection. CDR3 sequence: CASSPRTGEQANEQFF. DNA for the CDR3: TGTGCCAGCAGCCCGCGGACAGGTGAGCAGGCCAATGAGCAGTTCTTC.